These T cell receptor beta chains were read from a single sample in a study of blood T cell repertoires in COVID-19. The table came from immunoSEQ multiplex PCR; TCRdb's copy has only in-frame clones and leaves some out. The table has a few hundred thousand clones, 84% seen once. The material sequenced was peripheral blood. The receptors come from a woman between 35 and 50 years old who had recovered from COVID-19. Both conserved end residues are part of each CDR3. The D gene is left open where the match is weak. Clone size is shown for a subset of rows, as once, few, many or a class of expanded clone.

J gene,clone size,V gene,D gene,CDR3 protein,CDR3 DNA
TRBJ1-3,NA,TRBV19,NA,CASSLSSGNTIYF,TGTGCCAGTAGTTTATCCTCTGGAAACACCATATATTTT
TRBJ2-2,NA,TRBV7-6,TRBD1,CASSSGQGAERELFF,TGTGCCAGCAGCTCGGGACAGGGGGCGGAAAGGGAGCTGTTTTTT
TRBJ2-3,NA,TRBV18,NA,CASSYSPDTQYF,TGTGCCAGCTCATATAGCCCAGATACGCAGTATTTT
TRBJ1-1,NA,TRBV11-3,NA,CASSIMGHSSTEAFF,TGTGCCAGCAGCATTATGGGACACTCTTCCACTGAAGCTTTCTTT
TRBJ1-4,NA,TRBV30,TRBD1,CAWSGVSDRDEKLFF,TGTGCCTGGAGTGGGGTCTCCGACAGGGATGAAAAACTGTTTTTT
TRBJ1-6,NA,TRBV5-4,NA,CASSPGGTDSPLHF,TGTGCCAGCAGCCCGGGCGGGACGGATTCACCCCTCCACTTT
TRBJ2-4,NA,TRBV10-2,TRBD1,CASSAGGVGNIQYF,TGCGCCAGCAGTGCAGGGGGTGTTGGAAACATTCAGTACTTC
TRBJ1-2,NA,TRBV29-1,NA,CSVGDSYRGYTF,TGCAGCGTTGGAGATTCTTATAGAGGCTACACCTTC
TRBJ1-4,once,TRBV6-5,NA,CASSYGRGNEKLFF,TGTGCCAGCAGTTACGGCCGCGGGAATGAAAAACTGTTTTTT
TRBJ2-1,once,TRBV4-3,TRBD1,CASSQDSGQGGNEQFF,TGCGCCAGCAGCCAAGACTCTGGACAGGGCGGGAATGAGCAGTTCTTC
TRBJ1-2,few,TRBV3-1/TRBV3-2,TRBD1,CASSERTGGGYTF,TGTGCCAGCAGCGAAAGGACAGGGGGAGGCTACACCTTC
TRBJ1-1,NA,TRBV9,NA,CASSVFKNTEAFF,TGTGCCAGCAGCGTCTTTAAGAACACTGAAGCTTTCTTT
TRBJ1-5,few,TRBV6-2/TRBV6-3,NA,CASSTLGQGSYLWSNQPQHF,TGTGCCAGCAGTACCCTTGGGCAGGGGTCATATTTGTGGAGCAATCAGCCCCAGCATTTT
TRBJ2-3,NA,TRBV30,NA,CAWSGYSGDTQYF,TGTGCCTGGAGTGGATACAGCGGAGATACGCAGTATTTT
TRBJ1-1,NA,TRBV19,NA,CASSIQADYTEAFF,TGTGCCAGTAGTATTCAGGCGGACTACACTGAAGCTTTCTTT
TRBJ1-1,few,TRBV5-6,TRBD1,CASSTGQGWDTEAFF,TGTGCCAGCAGCACGGGACAGGGCTGGGACACTGAAGCTTTCTTT
TRBJ1-2,NA,TRBV12-3/TRBV12-4,NA,CASSFVDYGYTF,TGTGCCAGCAGTTTCGTCGACTATGGCTACACCTTC
TRBJ1-2,NA,TRBV7-2,TRBD1,CASSITGQDDGYTF,TGTGCCAGCAGCATAACGGGACAGGACGATGGCTACACCTTC
TRBJ1-1,NA,TRBV19,NA,CASSTGPETSTEAFF,TGTGCCAGTAGTACAGGCCCCGAGACGAGCACTGAAGCTTTCTTT
TRBJ1-2,NA,TRBV6-6,TRBD1,CASRTGQNNYGYTF,TGTGCCAGCAGGACGGGACAGAACAACTATGGCTACACCTTC
TRBJ1-1,NA,TRBV10-3,NA,CAISDMKGDTEAFF,TGTGCCATCAGTGATATGAAGGGGGACACTGAAGCTTTCTTT
TRBJ1-2,NA,TRBV18,TRBD1,CASSRTGASGTDYGYTF,TGTGCCAGCTCACGGACAGGGGCTTCGGGAACTGACTATGGCTACACCTTC
TRBJ2-1,NA,TRBV11-2,NA,CASSPGGAAIGQFF,TGTGCCAGCAGCCCTGGGGGGGCCGCTATTGGGCAGTTCTTC
TRBJ1-3,NA,TRBV6-5,NA,CASSYSGQKRDTIYF,TGTGCCAGCAGTTACTCGGGGCAGAAAAGGGACACCATATATTTT
TRBJ1-1,NA,TRBV5-1,NA,CASARTVNPNTEAFF,TGCGCCAGCGCCCGAACGGTGAATCCGAACACTGAAGCTTTCTTT
TRBJ2-5,NA,TRBV11-1,NA,CASSSQETQYF,TGTGCCAGCAGCTCTCAAGAGACCCAGTACTTC
TRBJ1-4,NA,TRBV18,TRBD1,CASSQGQGADEKLFF,TGTGCCAGCTCCCAAGGACAGGGGGCGGATGAAAAACTGTTTTTT
TRBJ2-1,NA,TRBV6-5,NA,CASSYSAGDGEQFF,TGTGCCAGCAGTTACTCGGCAGGGGATGGTGAGCAGTTCTTC